The T cell receptor (beta chain) under discussion was sequenced for a study of OX40 agonist ivuxolimab in advanced cancers. Across the whole study: The study gave patients intravenous ivuxolimab at 0.01 to 10 mg/kg every 2 weeks. It was permissible to have had prior anti-PD-1, anti-PD-L1 or anti-CTLA-4 therapy, and approximately 41% had some. Study conclusions and caveats: There were, on average, more expanded clones in CD8+ T cells than in CD4+. At doses 0.1 to 3.0 mg/kg, CD4+ and CD8+ clones expanded.

Produced via immunoSEQ multiplex PCR; TCRdb's table is partial and in-frame only. The profile shows fewer than 95,000 clones, 75% to 95% of them singletons. V was pared by 3 bases and J by 6 bases, with 10 bases of the junction left unmatched. The germline CDR1 and CDR2 sequences are SGHNT and YENEEA. This CDR3 contains 16 residues. This clone appeared a few times. What it binds is unknown. Specimen: CD4+ or CD8+ T cells sorted from blood, collected in a trial of the OX40 agonist ivuxolimab. The sequence was collected from an adult with an advanced solid tumor such as melanoma, head and neck, liver or kidney cancer. The genes are TRBV11-3 and TRBJ2-1; the match to TRBD2 covers 8 bases. As DNA, the CDR3 is TGTGCCAGCAGCTTCCTCCTGGCGGGAGGAGGCAATGAGCAGTTCTTC. Its protein is CASSFLLAGGGNEQFF.